This T cell receptor (beta chain) originates from a study of T-cell memory formation after mild COVID-19. TCR alpha and TCR beta cDNA libraries carrying sample barcodes and UMIs came from 5'RACE with constant-segment primers. TCRdb ran MiXCR on the 5' RACE reads and lists one entry per CDR3 protein. The table includes 550,000 to 700,000 distinct CDR3 sequences, 18% detected once. This clonotype turned up a few times. Its antigen is not known. Study-level findings and limits: Second-wave clones peaking on day 37 lacked confirmed SARS-CoV-2 specificity. Day 15 to 85 contractors were CD4/CD8 balanced; later expanders leaned CD4+.

Germline V CDR1 and CDR2: MNHNY, SVGAGI (reference sequence). This CDR3 contains 12 residues. Deletions cut 6 bases from V and 7 bases from J, with 12 bases between. Sequencing was carried out using PBMCs or a T cell subset sorted from them (not recorded which). The chain has TRBV6-6 and TRBJ1-1; D gene unclear. The TCR originated in an adult woman who had mild COVID-19 (a few samples of this study predate the infection). Cell type and time point are not known. The DNA of the CDR3 is TGTGCCAGCAGCCACGGGGAGGGTGAAGCTTTCTTT. This codes for CASSHGEGEAFF.